The source of this T cell receptor (beta chain) is a study of T cell responses to AZD1222 COVID-19 vaccine. About the study: The analysis combined second doses at about 4 or about 12 weeks. Study-wide results and caveats: Two AZD1222 doses significantly raised spike-specific TCR breadth and depth over controls. Donors in the cohort were predominantly white British and more often female, and clonal diversity was possibly underestimated.

This clone was recorded once. What it binds is unknown. Per germline, CDR1 LGHNA and CDR2 YNFKEQ. Unmatched junction bases numbered 4, after V lost 2 bases and J lost 4 bases. This CDR3 has 15 amino acids. The assay was immunoSEQ multiplex PCR, and TCRdb's table has in-frame clones only and misses some. The top ten clones hold approximately 4% of a sample with roughly 110,000 clones, 87% of them seen once. The TCR originated in an adult in good health. The sequences come from peripheral blood, collected on day 0 of AZD1222 vaccination. V and J are TRBV4-2 and TRBJ1-5, with 8 bases lining up with TRBD1. The CDR3 coding sequence is TGTGCCAGCAGCCAACATGGACAGGGAAATCAGCCCCAGCATTTT. It translates to CASSQHGQGNQPQHF.